Shown below are 27 T cell receptor beta chains from a single sample sequenced in a study of blood T cell repertoires in COVID-19. Some clones are missing from TCRdb's copy, which holds only in-frame ones; the method was immunoSEQ multiplex PCR. The sample carries about 230,000 clones, around four fifths recorded once. The material sequenced was peripheral blood. These receptor sequences come from a woman in her 70s with active or convalescent COVID-19.

The gene calls are TRBV5-1 and TRBJ1-6; D not certain. The CDR3 runs 16 residues. Trimming removed 5 bases from V and 5 bases from J, with 17 bases in between. The germline V gene encodes CDR1 SGHRS and CDR2 YFSETQ. CDR3 region: CASRIRPGDNNSPLHF. In DNA, the CDR3 is TGCGCCAGCAGGATCCGACCGGGAGATAATAATTCACCCCTCCACTTT. Using reference TRBV5-1 and TRBJ1-6 for the parts outside the CDR3, the full variable domain is KAGVTQTPRYLIKTRGQQVTLSCSPISGHRSVSWYQQTPGQGLQFLFEYFSETQRNKGNFPGRFSGRQFSNSRSEMNVSTLELGDSALYLCASRIRPGDNNSPLHFGNGTRLTVT.

V and J are TRBV6-2 or TRBV6-3 and TRBJ2-3; possibly TRBD1 for D (5 bases). The CDR3 contains 16 residues. The V end was cut by 2 bases, the J end by 5 bases, with 17 bases between. The V gene's germline CDR1 is MNHEY and CDR2 SVGEGT. In DNA, the CDR3 is TGTGCCAGCAGTTACAATCGGGCAGGGAAAAAAGATACGCAGTATTTT. Translating it yields CASSYNRAGKKDTQYF.

V is TRBV28 and J is TRBJ1-6, with no clear D. The V end was cut by 10 bases, the J end by 9 bases, with 16 bases between. The germline gives CDR1 MDHEN, CDR2 SYDVKM. The CDR3 sequence is 13 residues long. CDR3 sequence reads: CATGGSEGSPLHF. In DNA, the CDR3 is TGTGCCACCGGAGGCTCCGAGGGTTCACCCCTCCACTTT.

The CDR3 DNA sequence: TGTGCCATCAGTGGCCAAACAGGGGGCAAAACTGAAGCTTTCTTT. Encoded protein: CAISGQTGGKTEAFF. The V gene is TRBV10-3, the J gene TRBJ1-1, with 9 bases that match TRBD1. This CDR3 comprises 15 residues. V lost 4 bases, J lost 5 bases, and 8 bases stayed unmatched. Germline V gives CDR1 ENHRY, CDR2 SYGVKD.

The chain links TRBV4-2 to TRBJ1-2; 7 nucleotides agree with TRBD1. The V and J ends lost 0 bases and 0 bases, in that order; junction bases with no gene match: 16. This CDR3 has 20 amino acids. Germline V gene sequence: CDR1 LGHNA, CDR2 YNFKEQ. The CDR3 region has the DNA TGTGCCAGCAGCCAAGATTTATGGGCAGGGGGAAACTCTGCTAACTATGGCTACACCTTC. Protein product: CASSQDLWAGGNSANYGYTF.

This clone was recorded many times. V and J are TRBV2 and TRBJ1-2, with 7 bases that match TRBD1. This CDR3 comprises 14 residues. CDR1 and CDR2 from the germline V gene are SNHLY and FYNNEI. V lost 6 bases to trimming and J lost 4 bases; unmatched junction nucleotides: 8. CDR3 region: CASRQPQGGYGYTF. DNA of the CDR3: TGTGCCAGCAGACAGCCTCAGGGGGGCTATGGCTACACCTTC.

In this sample, this clone turned up once. The J gene is TRBJ1-3, the V gene TRBV6-1, with D tentatively TRBD1 (6 bases). Trimming took 7 bases from V and 4 from J, leaving 11 bases between them. This CDR3 has 13 residues. Looked up from germline, CDR1 is MNHNS and CDR2 is SASEGT. This chain's CDR3 is CASIMTGGNTIYF. CDR3 sequence (DNA): TGTGCCAGCATTATGACAGGCGGAAACACCATATATTTT.

The CDR3 DNA follows: TGTGCCTGGAGTGTACGTGGACAGTTTTACGAGCAGTACTTC. Translating it yields CAWSVRGQFYEQYF. The genes are TRBV30 and TRBJ2-7; TRBD1 might be the D (6 bases). The V and J ends lost 0 bases and 4 bases respectively, with 13 bases between them. CDR3 length equals 14 residues. The germline CDR1 and CDR2 sequences are GTSNPN and SVGIG (reference sequence).

The J gene is TRBJ1-3, the V gene TRBV9; possibly TRBD1 for D (6 bases). Germline assignment: CDR1 SGDLS and CDR2 YYNGEE. The CDR3 covers 13 residues. V lost 4 bases and J 3 bases, leaving 8 bases between the germline ends. DNA for the CDR3: TGTGCCAGCAGCAAAGGGGGTGGAAACACCATATATTTT. Its translation is CASSKGGGNTIYF.

This clone has more than one count but fewer than ten. DNA for the CDR3: TGTGCCAGCAGCTTAAACCCGGGTCAAGATTCACCCCTCCACTTT. It is translated as CASSLNPGQDSPLHF. J is TRBJ1-6 and V is TRBV7-9; no reliable D call. V shed 2 bases and J shed 8 bases, with 13 bases lying between them. This CDR3 spans 15 amino acids. Per the germline V gene, CDR1 is SEHNR and CDR2 is FQNEAQ (reference sequence).

The chain recombines TRBV9 with TRBJ1-1; 8 nucleotides match TRBD1. The CDR3 has 18 residues. J was trimmed by 4 bases and V by 0 bases; bases with no gene match: 14. Germline lookup yields CDR1 SGDLS and CDR2 YYNGEE. CDR3 coding DNA: TGTGCCAGCAGCGTAGTGGGTATCGTCGGACAGGGCGCCACTGAAGCTTTCTTT. It encodes CASSVVGIVGQGATEAFF.

The rearrangement joins TRBV2 to TRBJ2-7; 11 positions agree with TRBD1. The CDR3 runs to 15 residues. After removal of 3 bases from V and 4 bases from J, the junction contained 5 bases not matched to a gene. In germline, CDR1 is SNHLY, CDR2 FYNNEI. In nucleotides, the CDR3 is TGTGCCAGCAGTGAGAGGACAGGGGGCAGGTACGAGCAGTACTTC. This translates into CASSERTGGRYEQYF.

V gene TRBV28 combines with J gene TRBJ2-3; no reliable D call. The germline V gene has CDR1 MDHEN and CDR2 SYDVKM. CDR3 length equals 15 residues. Trimming removed 2 bases from V and 2 bases from J, with 11 bases in between. CDR3 coding DNA: TGTGCCAGCAGTTTAGAACTGGGCTACACAGATACGCAGTATTTT. As protein: CASSLELGYTDTQYF.

This clone was observed a handful of times. J is TRBJ2-6 and V is TRBV5-1; 7 nucleotides align to TRBD1. The CDR3 consists of 16 residues. V lost 0 bases, J lost 2 bases, and 2 bases stayed unmatched. Germline V gene lookup returns CDR1 SGHRS and CDR2 YFSETQ. CDR3 nucleotides: TGCGCCAGCAGCTTGGAAACAGGGGCTGGGGCCAACGTCCTGACTTTC. Protein product: CASSLETGAGANVLTF.

J is TRBJ1-2 and V is TRBV11-2; tentatively, D is TRBD1 (6 bases). V dropped 5 bases and J dropped 5 bases, with 12 bases sitting between them. This CDR3 is 13 amino acids long. The germline V gene has CDR1 SGHAT and CDR2 FQNNGV. For the CDR3, the DNA is TGTGCCAGCAGCCTCGACAGGAGTTATGGCTACACCTTC. Its protein product is CASSLDRSYGYTF.

The V and J genes are TRBV30 and TRBJ2-1, with a possible D match to TRBD2 (5 bases). The V end was cut by 7 bases, the J end by 4 bases, with 20 bases between. Germline V gene lookup returns CDR1 GTSNPN and CDR2 SVGIG (reference sequence). The CDR3 runs 15 residues. The CDR3 DNA is TGTGCCTTGAGCGACGCGAGGGCCGGTTACAATGAGCAGTTCTTC. Its protein product is CALSDARAGYNEQFF.

J is TRBJ2-7 and V is TRBV11-1; the match to TRBD2 covers 11 bases. The ends lost 5 bases at V and 2 bases at J; junction bases unmatched: 5. CDR3 length: 15 amino acids. Germline CDR1 is SGHAT and CDR2 is FQDESV (reference sequence). CDR3: CASSAVAGGTYEQYF. The CDR3 coding sequence is TGTGCCAGCAGCGCGGTAGCGGGAGGGACCTACGAGCAGTACTTC. The full variable domain, completed using reference TRBV11-1 and TRBJ2-7, is EAEVAQSPRYKITEKSQAVAFWCDPISGHATLYWYRQILGQGPELLVQFQDESVVDDSQLPKDRFSAERLKGVDSTLKIQPAELGDSAMYLCASSAVAGGTYEQYFGPGTRLTVT.

The chain has TRBV5-1 and TRBJ2-2; D remains unclear. V was clipped by 4 bases and J by 0 bases, with 10 bases between them. The CDR3 is 15 amino acids. Germline lookup yields CDR1 SGHRS and CDR2 YFSETQ. The DNA for the CDR3 is TGCGCCAGCAGCACTGGAGTAGCGAACACCGGGGAGCTGTTTTTT. This gives the protein CASSTGVANTGELFF.

The gene calls are TRBV2 and TRBJ2-7; 13 nucleotides line up with TRBD2. The germline V gene has CDR1 SNHLY and CDR2 FYNNEI. Trimming at V came to 7 bases and at J to 11 bases, leaving 8 bases not matched to a gene. The CDR3 extends over 13 amino acids. The CDR3 sequence: CASTSGLAGIKYF. As DNA, the CDR3 is TGTGCCAGCACCTCGGGACTAGCGGGAATTAAGTACTTC. Based on the CDR3 plus reference TRBV2 and TRBJ2-7, the full variable domain is EPEVTQTPSHQVTQMGQEVILRCVPISNHLYFYWYRQILGQKVEFLVSFYNNEISEKSEIFDDQFSVERPDGSNFTLKIRSTKLEDSAMYFCASTSGLAGIKYFGPGTRLTVT.

This chain links TRBV3-1 (or the pseudogene TRBV3-2) with TRBJ2-3, with TRBD2 as a possible D gene (5 bases). Between the trimmed V and J ends, which lost 0 bases and 1 base, there was a span of 5 bases. The CDR3 loop spans 14 amino acids. Germline CDR1 LGHDT, CDR2 YNNKEL (reference sequence). The CDR3 loop reads CASSQERGTDTQYF. DNA of the CDR3: TGTGCCAGCAGCCAAGAGCGGGGCACAGATACGCAGTATTTT.

V and J are TRBV10-1 and TRBJ1-6; the match to TRBD1 covers 10 bases. The CDR3 is made up of 18 amino acids. CDR1 is WNHNN and CDR2 is SYGVQD in the germline V gene (reference sequence). Germline trimming cut 1 base from V and 9 bases from J; bases unmatched to any gene: 12. The DNA for the CDR3 is TGCGCCAGCAGTGAGTGTGGACAGGGGGGACGATCCGGTTCACCCCTCCACTTT. It specifies CASSECGQGGRSGSPLHF.

The chain is built from TRBV6-5 and TRBJ2-1; the D gene is possibly TRBD2 (5 bases). The CDR3 sequence is 11 residues long. Germline V gene lookup returns CDR1 MNHEY and CDR2 SVGAGI. With 4 bases removed from V and 14 bases from J, the gap between germline ends came to 12 bases. CDR3 nucleotides: TGTGCCAGCAGTTTAGAGGGTATAGAGTTCTTC. It is translated as CASSLEGIEFF.

The rearrangement uses TRBV18 and TRBJ2-7; 9 bases are a match to TRBD2. Germline CDR1 reads KGHSH; CDR2 reads LQKENI. The V segment lost 1 base and the J segment 3 bases; nucleotides outside the gene matches: 4. This CDR3 is 15 amino acids long. CDR3 coding DNA: TGTGCCAGCTCACCACTTAGCGGGAGCATCTACGAGCAGTACTTC. As protein: CASSPLSGSIYEQYF.

The gene calls are TRBV5-3 and TRBJ1-6, with D possibly matching TRBD1 (6 bases). TRBV5-3 belongs to the ORF category, with a function that is uncertain. V gave up 4 bases and J gave up 7 bases, with 30 bases separating them. This CDR3 has 20 amino acids. The CDR3 DNA is TGTGCCAGAAGCCCGGTTGTTTATAGGTTTGGGGGCTCCCTCAATTCACCCCTCCACTTT. It is translated as CARSPVVYRFGGSLNSPLHF.

The chain's CDR3 is CASSLGGRGTYEQYF. The DNA for the CDR3 is TGTGCCAGCAGTTTGGGCGGAAGGGGTACCTACGAGCAGTACTTC. The chain uses TRBV28 and TRBJ2-7; maybe TRBD1 (5 bases). With 3 bases removed from V and 2 bases from J, the gap between germline ends came to 14 bases. Germline V lookup: CDR1 MDHEN, CDR2 SYDVKM. The CDR3 totals 15 residues. The complete variable domain, with remaining parts taken from reference TRBV28 and TRBJ2-7, reads DVKVTQSSRYLVKRTGEKVFLECVQDMDHENMFWYRQDPGLGLRLIYFSYDVKMKEKGDIPEGYSVSREKKERFSLILESASTNQTSMYLCASSLGGRGTYEQYFGPGTRLTVT.

The chain employs TRBV12-5 and TRBJ2-2; D remains ambiguous. The CDR3 sequence is 11 residues long. CDR1 is LGHNT and CDR2 is FRNRAP in the germline V gene. Trimming cost V 4 bases and J 8 bases, with 5 bases left between them. The CDR3 protein is CASGSNGELFF. CDR3 sequence (DNA): TGTGCTAGTGGTTCCAATGGGGAGCTGTTTTTT.

The genes are TRBV6-5 and TRBJ1-1, with D unclear. Germline CDR1 is MNHEY and CDR2 is SVGAGI. Deletions cut 6 bases from V and 1 base from J, with 9 bases between. There are 13 residues in the CDR3. In DNA form, the CDR3 reads TGTGCCAGCAGATTCACTACGAACACTGAAGCTTTCTTT. This codes for CASRFTTNTEAFF.